This TCR beta chain was documented in a study of regulatory T cells in long-lasting Graves disease. Study-level information: Graves' disease counted as persistent after over 5 years of antithyroid drugs with positive TSH receptor antibodies. Study-wide points: The sample size was small, and this may have reduced accuracy. Preferential use of TRBV28, TRBJ1-2 and TRBJ2-5 was seen in persistent disease.

HTBI primers from iRepertoire and Arm-PCR of CDR3 regions yielded the TCR beta libraries. TCRdb redid the calling of the multiplex PCR reads with MiXCR, one entry per CDR3 protein. The data contain roughly 450,000 distinct CDR3 sequences, around a quarter of them singletons. This clonotype was counted many times. Its antigen is not identified. V shed 5 bases, J shed 6 bases, and the junction held 10 bases outside the gene matches. The CDR3 spans 14 residues. In germline, CDR1 is SGHNT, CDR2 YENEEA. This sample's time point: persistent/refractory GD, antithyroid drugs over 5 years with positive TRAb. The TCR library was made from RNA that had been extracted from PBMCs in TRIzol.

V is TRBV11-3 and J is TRBJ2-7; 7 bases match TRBD1. This receptor was identified in a female donor with Graves disease. This specimen was peripheral blood mononuclear cells (PBMCs), taken when the disease was refractory, from a patient treated with antithyroid drugs. The CDR3 reads CASSPGPSGGEQYF. Written as DNA, the CDR3 is TGTGCCAGCAGCCCGGGGCCGTCAGGGGGCGAGCAGTACTTC.